Presented here are 14 T cell receptor beta chains from one specimen sequenced in a study of blood T cell repertoires in COVID-19. This table comes from immunoSEQ multiplex PCR, and its TCRdb copy is limited to in-frame clones, with some not included. The sample holds around 260,000 clones; around 90% are singletons and the top ten take roughly 4.9%. Sequenced: peripheral blood. The receptors were sampled from a woman in her sixties with COVID-19, enrolled during active disease.

The chain employs TRBV10-3 and TRBJ2-6, with D possibly matching TRBD1 (6 bases). CDR3 length equals 18 residues. Deletions cut 10 bases from V and 0 bases from J, with 22 bases between. The germline V gene encodes CDR1 ENHRY and CDR2 SYGVKD. The CDR3 bases are TGTGCCACCTCTAAACAGGGAAACCAGGGCTCTGGGGCCAACGTCCTGACTTTC. Amino acids: CATSKQGNQGSGANVLTF.

The chain combines TRBV7-2 with TRBJ2-2; perhaps TRBD1 as D (6 bases). The germline V gene encodes CDR1 SGHTA and CDR2 FQGNSA. The CDR3 runs to 13 residues. The V end lost 6 bases, the J end lost 4 bases, and 9 bases lay between the germline ends. The CDR3 loop is CASSQTGTGELFF. CDR3 DNA: TGTGCCAGCAGTCAGACAGGCACCGGGGAGCTGTTTTTT.

V is TRBV7-9 and J is TRBJ2-1, with TRBD2 matching 15 bases. Germline assignment: CDR1 SEHNR and CDR2 FQNEAQ (reference sequence). This CDR3 comprises 13 residues. Trimming took 6 bases from V and 9 from J; bases not matched to a gene: 0. CDR3 bases: TGTGCCAGCAGGGGACTAGCGGGAGGTGAGCAGTTCTTC. Encoded protein: CASRGLAGGEQFF.

The chain employs TRBV19 and TRBJ1-1; D is undetermined. Germline V gives CDR1 LNHDA, CDR2 SQIVND (reference sequence). This CDR3 region has 17 residues. Trimming took 1 base from V and 0 from J, leaving 15 bases between them. CDR3: CASSIAPDMEMNTEAFF. The CDR3 DNA reads as TGTGCCAGTAGTATAGCCCCGGATATGGAGATGAACACTGAAGCTTTCTTT. Full variable domain (missing parts from reference TRBV19 and TRBJ1-1): DGGITQSPKYLFRKEGQNVTLSCEQNLNHDAMYWYRQDPGQGLRLIYYSQIVNDFQKGDIAEGYSVSREKKESFPLTVTSAQKNPTAFYLCASSIAPDMEMNTEAFFGQGTRLTVV.

The CDR3 region has the DNA TGTGCCACCAGGGATCGGAGCTCCTACAATGAGCAGTTCTTC. Translating it yields CATRDRSSYNEQFF. V usage is TRBV24-1 and J usage is TRBJ2-1; D is unresolved. The CDR3 consists of 14 residues. The germline V and J ends were trimmed by 7 bases and 0 bases, with 9 bases remaining between them. Germline V gene data show CDR1 as KGHDR and CDR2 as SFDVKD.

The chain links TRBV3-1 (or the pseudogene TRBV3-2) to TRBJ1-3; D call uncertain. The CDR3 runs 18 residues. V was cut by 6 bases and J by 0 bases, with 21 bases left in between. CDR1 LGHDT and CDR2 YNNKEL come from the germline V gene (reference sequence). The DNA for the CDR3 is TGTGCCAGCAGTCCGCTCCTGGGAGGCCTGAGCTCTGGAAACACCATATATTTT. Translation gives CASSPLLGGLSSGNTIYF.

The rearrangement links TRBV30 to TRBJ2-1, with D hard to call. Germline V CDR1 and CDR2: GTSNPN, SVGIG (reference sequence). CDR3 length: 15 amino acids. V lost 2 bases, J lost 9 bases, and 20 bases lay in between. Here the CDR3 reads CAWSSAQAPAGEQFF. For the CDR3, the DNA is TGTGCCTGGAGTTCCGCCCAAGCCCCCGCAGGTGAGCAGTTCTTC.

The genes are TRBV18 and TRBJ2-1, with TRBD2 identical over 9 bases. CDR1 is KGHSH and CDR2 is LQKENI in the germline V gene. This CDR3 is built from 13 residues. V was pared by 3 bases and J by 16 bases, with 10 bases of the junction left unmatched. For the CDR3, the DNA is TGTGCCAGCTCACCTACGGGTAGCGGGGGACCATTCTTC. The encoded protein is CASSPTGSGGPFF.

The J gene is TRBJ2-1, the V gene TRBV6-4; 8 nucleotides agree with TRBD2. V lost 2 bases, J lost 4 bases, and 7 bases stayed unmatched. CDR1 MRHNA and CDR2 SNTAGT come from the germline V gene. The CDR3 consists of 16 residues. CDR3 nucleotides: TGTGCCAGCAGTGACCGTAGGACTAGCAGATACAATGAGCAGTTCTTC. It translates to CASSDRRTSRYNEQFF.

The chain combines TRBV29-1 with TRBJ2-7, with TRBD2 matching over 9 bases. The V and J ends lost 4 bases and 9 bases, in that order; junction bases with no gene match: 10. The germline gives CDR1 SQVTM, CDR2 ANQGSEA. This CDR3 contains 13 residues. In DNA, the CDR3 is TGCAGCGTTGTCCTAGCGGGAAATCAGGTGCAGTACTTC. It is translated as CSVVLAGNQVQYF.

CDR3 sequence reads: CASSTQQGPTEAFF. The CDR3 nucleotides are TGTGCCAGCAGCACTCAACAGGGTCCGACTGAAGCTTTCTTT. V gene TRBV11-2 combines with J gene TRBJ1-1; D perhaps matches TRBD1 (6 bases). Germline lookup yields CDR1 SGHAT and CDR2 FQNNGV. The V gene lost 5 bases and the J gene lost 5 bases, with 15 bases spanning the gap. The CDR3 contains 14 residues.

The chain links TRBV20-1 to TRBJ2-5; the D gene is possibly TRBD1 (5 bases). The CDR3 runs 16 residues. Germline CDR1 reads DFQATT; CDR2 reads SNEGSKA (reference sequence). The V end was cut by 5 bases, the J end by 1 base, with 20 bases between. The DNA for the CDR3 is TGCAGTGCTCGTGGGGCTATCCTGGGGCTCCAAGAGACCCAGTACTTC. Its translation is CSARGAILGLQETQYF.

The chain couples TRBV9 to TRBJ2-2; weak D call: TRBD1 (5 bases). This CDR3 has 14 amino acids. Germline V CDR1 and CDR2: SGDLS, YYNGEE. V gave up 4 bases and J gave up 5 bases, with 12 bases separating them. The CDR3 here is CASSQPGQTGELFF. The CDR3 DNA follows: TGTGCCAGCAGCCAACCAGGACAAACCGGGGAGCTGTTTTTT.

The rearrangement joins TRBV18 to TRBJ1-6, with TRBD1 identical over 7 bases. V lost 0 bases, J lost 6 bases, and 5 bases stayed unmatched. Germline loops: CDR1 KGHSH, CDR2 LQKENI. CDR3 size: 16 residues. CDR3 loop: CASSPPGGRGNSPLHF. The DNA for the CDR3 is TGTGCCAGCTCACCACCAGGGGGCCGGGGTAATTCACCCCTCCACTTT.